These 25 T cell receptor beta chains were sequenced from one sample in a study of blood T cells in healthy people across ages. Sample-barcoded 5' priming and a J-beta primer mix drove a second PCR of roughly 6 to 12 cycles. TCRdb re-analysed the 5' RACE reads in MiXCR, keeping a single row per CDR3 protein. The table lists about 1.5 million distinct CDR3 sequences, 42% of them singletons. The sequenced sample consisted of blood. These receptors all come from a woman younger than 35 in good health.

This chain links TRBV3-1 with TRBJ2-1, with TRBD2 identical over 11 bases. The V segment lost 7 bases and the J segment 13 bases; nucleotides outside the gene matches: 18. Germline CDR1 reads LGHDT; CDR2 reads YNNKEL (reference sequence). The CDR3 sequence is 16 residues long. The CDR3 is CASTRTSGFSYNAQFF. In nucleotides, the CDR3 is TGTGCCAGCACCCGGACTAGCGGGTTCTCCTACAATGCACAGTTCTTC.

This clonotype has more than one count but fewer than ten. The chain joins TRBV3-1 to TRBJ2-7; D is possibly TRBD1 (5 bases). The J call may be incorrect, as the DNA end agrees better with TRBJ2-5. The CDR3 is made up of 15 amino acids. CDR1 and CDR2 (germline): LGHDT, YNNKEL (reference sequence). In DNA, the CDR3 is TGTGCCAGCAGCCAATTAGTACAGGCTCGCGAGACCCAGTACTTC. This codes for CASSQLVQARETQYF.

The chain combines TRBV2 with TRBJ2-7; D not resolved. This CDR3 is built from 13 residues. Germline values: CDR1 SNHLY, CDR2 FYNNEI. Trimming pared 2 bases from V and 3 bases from J, leaving 8 bases between. CDR3 sequence (DNA): TGTGCCAGCAGTGAACGGTACCGCTACGAGCAGTACTTC. Its protein is CASSERYRYEQYF.

This clonotype was found many times. The chain couples TRBV25-1 to TRBJ2-7; D remains ambiguous. The germline V gene encodes CDR1 MGHDK and CDR2 SYGVNS. V lost 7 bases, J lost 3 bases, and 7 bases lay in between. This CDR3 spans 11 amino acids. In DNA form, the CDR3 reads TGTGCCAGCAACCTCGGCTACGAGCAGTACTTC. Amino acids: CASNLGYEQYF.

This clonotype showed up just a few times. The chain combines TRBV4-3 with TRBJ1-1; TRBD1 matches at 9 bases. The J segment lost 1 base and the V segment lost 2 bases, leaving 2 bases of the junction unmatched. Germline lookup yields CDR1 LGHNA and CDR2 YSLEER. This CDR3 spans 15 amino acids. This CDR3 reads CASSQQTGGNTEAFF. The CDR3, as DNA: TGCGCCAGCAGCCAACAGACAGGGGGGAACACTGAAGCTTTCTTT.

This clonotype was recorded a few times. The V gene is TRBV5-1, the J gene TRBJ1-1; D is uncertain. Germline CDR1 is SGHRS and CDR2 is YFSETQ. This CDR3 comprises 14 residues. The V end lost 0 bases, the J end lost 6 bases, and 12 bases lay between the germline ends. The CDR3 bases are TGCGCCAGCAGCTTGGTTTCGGTTACGGCTGAAGCTTTCTTT. Protein sequence: CASSLVSVTAEAFF.

The table lists this clonotype with a count of one. The J gene is TRBJ2-1, the V gene TRBV7-2, with D possibly being TRBD1 or TRBD2 (5 bases each). The CDR3 has 16 residues. The germline CDR1 and CDR2 sequences are SGHTA and FQGNSA. V was cut by 5 bases and J by 9 bases, with 23 bases left in between. The CDR3 DNA is TGTGCCAGCAGCGTCCAACGGGGCCGCCCACCCTCTGAGCAGTTCTTC. This sequence encodes CASSVQRGRPPSEQFF. The full variable domain, rest sourced from reference TRBV7-2 and TRBJ2-1, is GAGVSQSPSNKVTEKGKDVELRCDPISGHTALYWYRQSLGQGLEFLIYFQGNSAPDKSGLPSDRFSAERTGGSVSTLTIQRTQQEDSAVYLCASSVQRGRPPSEQFFGPGTRLTVL.

About this clonotype: A single base separates this from a much larger clone, so it may be a read error. This chain connects TRBV12-3 or TRBV12-4 to TRBJ1-1, with 7 bases aligning to TRBD1. With 6 bases clipped from V and 1 base from J, the junction kept 2 bases outside the gene matches. This CDR3 comprises 13 residues. As DNA, the CDR3 is TGTGCCAGCAGGGGACAGAGGAACACTGAAGCTTTCTTT. Translating it yields CASRGQRNTEAFF.

There are a few counts of this clonotype. This sequence joins TRBV27 and TRBJ1-1; 8 bases agree with TRBD1. This CDR3 comprises 16 residues. After removal of 0 bases from V and 2 bases from J, the junction contained 5 bases not matched to a gene. Germline V gene data show CDR1 as MNHEY and CDR2 as SMNVEV (reference sequence). Here the CDR3 reads CASSLSPQGANTEAFF. As DNA, the CDR3 is TGTGCCAGCAGTTTATCCCCTCAGGGGGCTAACACTGAAGCTTTCTTT.

This chain links TRBV9 with TRBJ1-2; perhaps TRBD1 as D (6 bases). Germline CDR1 is SGDLS and CDR2 is YYNGEE. Trimming shortened V by 3 bases and J by 5 bases, and 14 bases separated the two germline ends. The CDR3 extends over 14 amino acids. CDR3 sequence: CASSAPGTQYGYTF. The CDR3 nucleotides read TGTGCCAGCAGCGCTCCCGGGACACAGTATGGCTACACCTTC.

The chain employs TRBV29-1 and TRBJ2-1; D ambiguous. The CDR3 is 14 amino acids. The germline V gene has CDR1 SQVTM and CDR2 ANQGSEA. CDR3 protein: CGAPIGYSYNEQFF. The CDR3 DNA reads as TGCGGCGCTCCGATAGGGTACTCCTACAATGAGCAGTTCTTC.

The chain couples TRBV6-5 to TRBJ2-1, with 8 nucleotides matching TRBD2. V shed 8 bases and J 5 bases; nucleotides not matched to a gene: 8. CDR1 and CDR2 from the germline V gene are MNHEY and SVGAGI. The CDR3 length is 14 residues. CDR3 nucleotide sequence: TGTGCCAGCCAAGCGGGAGTGAAGGACAATGAGCAGTTCTTC. Residues: CASQAGVKDNEQFF.

This clonotype came up a few times. This chain connects TRBV10-3 to TRBJ2-1; the D gene could be TRBD1 or TRBD2 (7 bases each). Germline CDR1 is ENHRY and CDR2 is SYGVKD. This CDR3 has 17 amino acids. V was clipped by 3 bases and J by 8 bases, with 23 bases between them. The CDR3 coding sequence is TGTGCCATCAGTGACCCTCTGCCCAGGGGGGGTGTGGATGAGCAGTTCTTC. It specifies CAISDPLPRGGVDEQFF.

The gene calls are TRBV28 and TRBJ2-7; D unresolved. The germline V gene has CDR1 MDHEN and CDR2 SYDVKM. This CDR3 is built from 9 residues. Trimming left V 10 bases short and J 7 bases short, with 8 bases between. CDR3 bases: TGTGCCATCCGTAAGGAGCAGTACTTC. This codes for CAIRKEQYF.

The chain joins TRBV27 to TRBJ1-2, with D possibly being TRBD1 (5 bases). Germline CDR1 is MNHEY and CDR2 is SMNVEV (reference sequence). There are 14 residues in the CDR3. Trimming removed 5 bases from V and 2 bases from J, with 12 bases in between. CDR3 loop: CASSLSRENYGYTF. The CDR3 DNA sequence: TGTGCCAGCAGTCTCTCCAGGGAAAACTATGGCTACACCTTC.

The V and J genes are TRBV4-3 and TRBJ2-4; 8 positions agree with TRBD1. The J call may be faulty, since TRBJ2-7 better matches the DNA end. CDR3 length: 14 residues. Germline CDR1 is LGHNA and CDR2 is YSLEER. CDR3 nucleotide sequence: TGCGCCAGCAGCCAAGCGCAGGGGGCCCACGAGCAGTACTTC. It is translated as CASSQAQGAHEQYF.

This clonotype showed up just a few times. The chain couples TRBV11-2 to TRBJ2-3, with 9 bases identical to TRBD1. V was clipped by 5 bases and J by 7 bases; unmatched bases: 4. This CDR3 region has 13 residues. The germline CDR1 and CDR2 sequences are SGHAT and FQNNGV. CDR3 residues: CASSVDRGHTQYF. The CDR3 DNA is TGTGCCAGCAGCGTGGACAGGGGCCATACGCAGTATTTT.

This clonotype was seen a few times. The V call is TRBV6-5, the J call TRBJ2-1; D perhaps matches TRBD2 (5 bases). The CDR3 is made up of 13 amino acids. Germline lookup yields CDR1 MNHEY and CDR2 SVGAGI. Trimming left V 0 bases short and J 12 bases short, with 12 bases between. The CDR3 DNA reads TGTGCCAGCAGTTACTCTACGGGAATCACGCAGTTCTTC. Its protein is CASSYSTGITQFF.

This clonotype appeared a single time. The V gene is TRBV29-1, the J gene TRBJ2-4; D not resolved. Trimming removed 4 bases from V and 15 bases from J, with 25 bases in between. The CDR3 spans 14 residues. Per the germline V gene, CDR1 is SQVTM and CDR2 is ANQGSEA. This CDR3 is CSVGSRTASDERYF. The CDR3, as DNA: TGCAGCGTTGGTAGCCGGACCGCTTCTGACGAGCGGTACTTC.

This clonotype occurred a few times. The chain joins TRBV7-2 to TRBJ1-5; 7 bases map to TRBD1. The V segment lost 4 bases and the J segment 7 bases; nucleotides outside the gene matches: 4. Per the germline V gene, CDR1 is SGHTA and CDR2 is FQGNSA. This CDR3 has 13 residues. This CDR3 reads CASSSRQGQPQHF. The DNA for the CDR3 is TGTGCCAGCAGCTCCAGACAGGGACAGCCCCAGCATTTT.

In its sample, this clonotype was seen a few times. The rearrangement joins TRBV27 to TRBJ2-6; D gene ambiguous. The germline V gene encodes CDR1 MNHEY and CDR2 SMNVEV (reference sequence). The CDR3 runs to 14 residues. With 6 bases removed from V and 3 bases from J, the gap between germline ends came to 9 bases. CDR3 sequence: CASSLHGGANVLTF. CDR3 in DNA: TGTGCCAGCAGCTTACACGGTGGGGCCAACGTCCTGACTTTC.

This clonotype came up a few times. The V call is TRBV4-1, the J call TRBJ2-1; a possible D gene is TRBD1 (6 bases). CDR3 length: 15 amino acids. Trimming cost V 4 bases and J 2 bases, with 12 bases left between them. Germline V lookup: CDR1 MGHRA, CDR2 YSYEKL. The CDR3, as DNA: TGCGCCAGCAGCCTCAGGGGTCTTACCTACAATGAGCAGTTCTTC. Protein product: CASSLRGLTYNEQFF.

This chain joins TRBV7-2 and TRBJ1-2, with TRBD1 matching over 7 bases. V was pared by 5 bases and J by 7 bases, with 7 bases of the junction left unmatched. The germline CDR1 and CDR2 sequences are SGHTA and FQGNSA. The length of the CDR3 is 13 residues. CDR3 DNA sequence: TGTGCCAGCAGCAGCGACAGGGCTCGTGGCTACACCTTC. This codes for CASSSDRARGYTF.

The genes are TRBV11-2 and TRBJ2-3, with 7 bases lining up with TRBD2. CDR1 and CDR2 (germline): SGHAT, FQNNGV. The CDR3 is 17 amino acids. The V gene end was trimmed by 0 bases and the J gene end by 2 bases; junction bases not matched to a gene: 8. CDR3 in amino acids: CASSLDNLAGDTDTQYF. DNA of the CDR3: TGTGCCAGCAGCTTAGACAACCTCGCGGGAGACACAGATACGCAGTATTTT.

In this sample, this clonotype turned up once. This chain links TRBV12-3 or TRBV12-4 with TRBJ1-5; 8 bases line up with TRBD1. The junction had 13 bases not matched to a gene; V was cut back by 5 bases and J by 7 bases. The CDR3 totals 16 residues. Here the CDR3 reads CASSRPGQGVGQPQHF. The CDR3 DNA follows: TGTGCCAGCAGTCGACCTGGACAGGGAGTCGGCCAGCCCCAGCATTTT.